This passage covers 6 T cell receptor beta chains from one sample sequenced in a study of blood T cell repertoires in COVID-19. Clones were read by immunoSEQ multiplex PCR, and TCRdb kept only the in-frame ones, dropping some. The table includes about 320,000 clones, roughly 85% detected once. The specimen was PBMCs or T cells enriched from blood (not recorded which). These receptor sequences come from a woman aged 30 to 39 who had been exposed to COVID-19.

The genes are TRBV2 and TRBJ1-2; possible D gene TRBD1, 5 bases. Between the trimmed V and J ends, which lost 5 bases and 8 bases, there was a span of 18 bases. The germline CDR1 and CDR2 sequences are SNHLY and FYNNEI. This CDR3 comprises 14 residues. The CDR3 sequence: CASSLGLGVGGYTF. The CDR3 nucleotides are TGTGCCAGCAGTTTGGGGCTGGGCGTCGGAGGCTACACCTTC.

This clone is a singleton in its sample. The J gene is TRBJ1-6, the V gene TRBV30; 10 bases line up with TRBD1. The trim removed 0 bases at V and 1 base at J, leaving 9 bases unmatched. There are 19 residues in the CDR3. The V gene's germline CDR1 is GTSNPN and CDR2 SVGIG (reference sequence). The CDR3 nucleotides are TGTGCCTGGAGTGTAAAGACAGGGGGCGTTGGATCCTATAATTCACCCCTCCACTTT. This translates into CAWSVKTGGVGSYNSPLHF.

This clone turned up a few times. The chain links TRBV3-1 (or the pseudogene TRBV3-2) to TRBJ1-2, with 9 bases that match TRBD1. V shed 1 base and J 0 bases; nucleotides not matched to a gene: 3. The germline V gene has CDR1 LGHDT and CDR2 YNNKEL (reference sequence). This CDR3 comprises 16 residues. The CDR3 spells CASSQGQGESNYGYTF. CDR3 sequence (DNA): TGTGCCAGCAGCCAAGGACAGGGGGAGTCTAACTATGGCTACACCTTC.

This clone was seen only a few times. The chain is built from TRBV11-3 and TRBJ1-5, with 9 bases aligning to TRBD1. Germline V gene lookup returns CDR1 SGHNT and CDR2 YENEEA. J gave up 9 bases and V 2 bases, and 8 bases lay outside the gene matches. The CDR3 sequence is 15 residues long. CDR3 residues: CASSLRTGTGRPQHF. Written as DNA, the CDR3 is TGTGCCAGCAGCTTAAGAACCGGGACAGGGAGGCCCCAGCATTTT.

V is TRBV5-6 and J is TRBJ2-3, with a possible D match to TRBD2 (5 bases). Germline CDR1 reads SGHDT; CDR2 reads YYEEEE. Trimming left V 4 bases short and J 2 bases short, with 17 bases between. CDR3 length: 16 amino acids. CDR3 in amino acids: CASSPGGRAPTDTQYF. The CDR3 region has the DNA TGTGCCAGCAGCCCAGGTGGGCGGGCCCCCACAGATACGCAGTATTTT.

This clone was recorded once. V and J are TRBV7-8 and TRBJ2-1; 8 bases map to TRBD2. V trimming: 5 bases; J trimming: 0 bases; junction bases outside the gene matches: 12. The length of the CDR3 is 18 residues. CDR1 and CDR2 from the germline V gene are SGHVS and FQNEAQ. The CDR3 protein is CASSHGLALDSSYNEQFF. The CDR3 DNA reads TGTGCCAGCAGCCATGGACTAGCTCTGGATAGCTCCTACAATGAGCAGTTCTTC.